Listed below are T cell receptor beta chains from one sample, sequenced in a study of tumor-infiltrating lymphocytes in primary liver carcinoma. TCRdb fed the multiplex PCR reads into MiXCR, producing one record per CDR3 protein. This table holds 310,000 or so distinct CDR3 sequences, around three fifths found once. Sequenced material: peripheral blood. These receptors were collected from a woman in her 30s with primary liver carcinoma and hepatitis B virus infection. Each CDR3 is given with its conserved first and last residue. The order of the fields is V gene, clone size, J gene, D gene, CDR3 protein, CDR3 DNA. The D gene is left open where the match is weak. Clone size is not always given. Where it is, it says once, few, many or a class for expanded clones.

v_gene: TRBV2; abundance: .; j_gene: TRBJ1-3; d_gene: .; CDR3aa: CASTRGSGNTIYF; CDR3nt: TGTGCCAGCACGAGGGGTTCTGGAAACACCATATATTTT
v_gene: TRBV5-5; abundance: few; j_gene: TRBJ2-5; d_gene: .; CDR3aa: CASSFSSGHHQETQYF; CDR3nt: TGTGCCAGCAGCTTCTCCTCGGGACACCACCAAGAGACCCAGTACTTC
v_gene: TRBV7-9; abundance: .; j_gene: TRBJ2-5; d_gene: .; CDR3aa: CASSTSWEVTQYF; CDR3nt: TGTGCCAGCTCCACCTCGTGGGAGGTGACCCAGTACTTC
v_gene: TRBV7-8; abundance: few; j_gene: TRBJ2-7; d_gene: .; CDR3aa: CASSLGATTHSYEQYF; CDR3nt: TGTGCCAGCAGCTTAGGGGCTACGACACACTCCTACGAGCAGTACTTC
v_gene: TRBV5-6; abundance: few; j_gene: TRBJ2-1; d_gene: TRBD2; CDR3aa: CASSLGLAGVGNEQFF; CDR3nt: TGTGCCAGCAGCTTGGGACTAGCGGGAGTAGGCAATGAGCAGTTCTTC
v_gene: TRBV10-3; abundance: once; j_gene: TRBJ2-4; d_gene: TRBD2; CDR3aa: CAISDVAGGSTKNIQYF; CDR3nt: TGTGCCATCAGTGATGTAGCGGGAGGGTCGACCAAAAACATTCAGTACTTC
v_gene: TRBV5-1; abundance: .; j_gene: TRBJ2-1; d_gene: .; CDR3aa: CASSLMGELNEQFF; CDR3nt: TGCGCCAGCAGCTTGATGGGGGAGCTGAATGAGCAGTTCTTC
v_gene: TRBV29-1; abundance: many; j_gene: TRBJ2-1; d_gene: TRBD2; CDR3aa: CSVAGETAVINEQFF; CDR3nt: TGCAGCGTAGCGGGGGAAACGGCCGTAATCAATGAGCAGTTCTTC
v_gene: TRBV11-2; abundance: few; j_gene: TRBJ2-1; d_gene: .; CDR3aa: CASSLRAGGGGVGEQFF; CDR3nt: TGTGCCAGCAGCTTGCGCGCGGGTGGAGGCGGTGTAGGTGAGCAGTTCTTC
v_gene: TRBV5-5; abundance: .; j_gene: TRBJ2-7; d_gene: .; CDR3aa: CASSLLPTGHEQCF; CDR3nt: TGTGCCAGCAGCTTACTTCCTACGGGGCACGAGCAGTGCTTC
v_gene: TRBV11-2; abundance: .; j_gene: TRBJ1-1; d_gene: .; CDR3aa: CASSLTPHTEAFF; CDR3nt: TGTGCCAGCAGCTTGACTCCCCACACTGAAGCTTTCTTT
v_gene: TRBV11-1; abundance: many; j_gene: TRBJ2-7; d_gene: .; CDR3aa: CASSRDPLSEQYF; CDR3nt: TGTGCCAGCAGCCGGGACCCCCTCTCCGAGCAGTACTTC
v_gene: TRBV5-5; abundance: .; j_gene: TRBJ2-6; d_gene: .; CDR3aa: CASSLAGPAGANVLTF; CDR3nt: TGTGCCAGCAGCTTGGCGGGACCGGCTGGGGCCAACGTCCTGACTTTC
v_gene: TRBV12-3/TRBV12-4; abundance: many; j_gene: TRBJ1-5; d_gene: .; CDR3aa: CASRPNSPNQPQHF; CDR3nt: TGTGCCAGCAGACCCAACAGCCCGAATCAGCCCCAGCATTTT
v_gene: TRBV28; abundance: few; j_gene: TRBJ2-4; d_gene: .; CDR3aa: CASRARGEGNIQYF; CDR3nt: TGTGCCAGCAGGGCGAGGGGAGAGGGAAACATTCAGTACTTC
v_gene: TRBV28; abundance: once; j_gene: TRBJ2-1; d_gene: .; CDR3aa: CASSLGAGVSGSSYNEQFF; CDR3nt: TGTGCCAGCAGTTTGGGGGCCGGGGTTAGCGGCTCCTCCTACAATGAGCAGTTCTTC
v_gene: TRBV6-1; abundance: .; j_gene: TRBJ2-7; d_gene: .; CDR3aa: CASRKNGPNYEQYF; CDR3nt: TGTGCCAGCAGGAAGAACGGGCCCAACTACGAGCAGTACTTC
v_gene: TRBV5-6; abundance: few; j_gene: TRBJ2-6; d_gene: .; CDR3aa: CASSWRGSGANVLTF; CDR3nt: TGTGCCAGCAGCTGGAGGGGCTCTGGGGCCAACGTCCTGACTTTC
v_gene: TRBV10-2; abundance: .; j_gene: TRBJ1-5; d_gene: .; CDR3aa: CASSDSWTPGTQPQHF; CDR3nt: TGCGCCAGCAGTGACTCTTGGACGCCAGGGACTCAGCCCCAGCATTTT
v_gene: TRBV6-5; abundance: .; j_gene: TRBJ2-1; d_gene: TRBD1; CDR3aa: CASSQGDRSNLEQFF; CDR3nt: TGTGCCAGCTCCCAAGGGGACAGGAGTAACCTTGAGCAGTTCTTC
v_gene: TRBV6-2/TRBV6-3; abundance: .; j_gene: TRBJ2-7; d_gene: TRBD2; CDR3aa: CASSKGLRSYEQYF; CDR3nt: TGTGCCAGCAGTAAGGGACTAAGATCCTACGAGCAGTACTTC
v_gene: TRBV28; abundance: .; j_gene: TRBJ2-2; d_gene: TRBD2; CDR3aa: CAILPGLYTGELFF; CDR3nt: TGTGCCATCCTACCGGGACTATACACCGGGGAGCTGTTTTTT
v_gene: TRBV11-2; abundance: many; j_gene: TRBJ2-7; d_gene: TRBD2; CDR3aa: CASSLSRAGEIHEQYF; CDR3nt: TGTGCCAGCAGCTTGTCCCGAGCGGGAGAGATCCACGAGCAGTACTTC
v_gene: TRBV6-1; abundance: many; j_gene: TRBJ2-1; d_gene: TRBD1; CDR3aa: CASRLQGYNEQFF; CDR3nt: TGTGCCAGCAGATTACAGGGGTACAATGAGCAGTTCTTC
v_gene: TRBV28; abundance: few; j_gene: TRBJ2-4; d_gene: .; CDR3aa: CASSMGREIFQYF; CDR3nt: TGTGCCAGTAGTATGGGCAGGGAGATATTTCAGTACTTC
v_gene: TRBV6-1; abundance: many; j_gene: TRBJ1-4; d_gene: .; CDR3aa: CASGLSNEKLFF; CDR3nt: TGTGCCAGCGGGCTGAGTAATGAAAAACTGTTTTTT
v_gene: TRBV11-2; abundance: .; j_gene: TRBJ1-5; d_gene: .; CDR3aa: CATSLAVAQPQHF; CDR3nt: TGTGCCACCAGCTTAGCCGTGGCTCAGCCCCAGCATTTT
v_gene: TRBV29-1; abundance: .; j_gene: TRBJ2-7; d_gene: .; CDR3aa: CSGGTGDYEQYF; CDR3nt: TGCAGCGGCGGAACCGGGGACTACGAGCAGTACTTC
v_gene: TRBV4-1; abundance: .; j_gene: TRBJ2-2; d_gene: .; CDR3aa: CASSQGQERAGELFF; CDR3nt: TGCGCCAGCAGCCAAGGACAGGAGAGGGCCGGGGAGCTGTTTTTT
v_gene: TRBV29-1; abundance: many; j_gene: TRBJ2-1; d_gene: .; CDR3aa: CSVETYGQQFF; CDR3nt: TGCAGCGTTGAAACTTACGGTCAGCAGTTCTTC
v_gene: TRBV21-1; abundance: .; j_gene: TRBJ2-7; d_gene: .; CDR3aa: CASSLRDSLYEQYF; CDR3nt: TGTGCCAGCAGCCTGCGGGACAGCCTCTACGAGCAGTACTTC
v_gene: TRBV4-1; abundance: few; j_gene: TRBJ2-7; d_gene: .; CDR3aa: CASSRVAGTISYEQYF; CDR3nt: TGCGCCAGCAGCCGCGTTGCAGGCACTATCTCCTACGAGCAGTACTTC
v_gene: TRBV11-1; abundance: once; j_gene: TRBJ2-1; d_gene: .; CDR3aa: CASSFRYDEQFF; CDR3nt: TGTGCCAGCAGCTTCCGATACGACGAGCAGTTCTTC
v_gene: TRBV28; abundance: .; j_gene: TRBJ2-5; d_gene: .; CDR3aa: CTSSLTSQETQYF; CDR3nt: TGTACCAGCAGTTTAACCAGCCAAGAGACCCAGTACTTC
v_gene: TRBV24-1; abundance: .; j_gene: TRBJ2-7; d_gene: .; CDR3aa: CATSDYRVPYKQYF; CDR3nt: TGTGCCACCAGTGATTACAGGGTCCCCTACAAGCAGTACTTC
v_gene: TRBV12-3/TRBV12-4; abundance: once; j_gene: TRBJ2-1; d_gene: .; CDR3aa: CASSPHTGNEQFF; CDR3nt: TGTGCCAGCAGCCCCCATACGGGGAATGAGCAGTTCTTC